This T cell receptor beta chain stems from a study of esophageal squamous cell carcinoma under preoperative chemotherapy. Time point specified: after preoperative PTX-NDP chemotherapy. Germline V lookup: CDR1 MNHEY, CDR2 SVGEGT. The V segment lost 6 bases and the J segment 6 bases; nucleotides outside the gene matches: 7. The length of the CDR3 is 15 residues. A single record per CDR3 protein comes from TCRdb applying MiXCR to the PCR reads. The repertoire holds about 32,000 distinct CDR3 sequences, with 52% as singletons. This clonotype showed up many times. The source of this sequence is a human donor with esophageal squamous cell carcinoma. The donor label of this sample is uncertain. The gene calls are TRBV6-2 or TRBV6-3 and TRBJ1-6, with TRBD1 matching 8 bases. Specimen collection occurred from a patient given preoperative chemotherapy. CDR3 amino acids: CASRSTGDRNSPLHF. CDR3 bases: TGTGCCAGCAGGTCGACAGGGGATCGTAATTCACCCCTCCACTTT.